The 8 T cell receptor beta chains listed next were all sequenced from one sample in a study of cytomegalovirus exposure and HLA in healthy donors. The PCR had 60 Vbeta and 13 Jbeta primers. Repertoires were generated with immunoSEQ multiplex PCR, while TCRdb's copy carries only in-frame clones and drops some. The table has about 300,000 clones, 75% to 90% seen once. The sequenced material came from PBMCs. Receptors were obtained from a man aged 35-49 years in good health and CMV-seropositive.

This chain links TRBV11-2 with TRBJ2-7; 8 bases map to TRBD2. With 1 base clipped from V and 5 bases from J, the junction kept 10 bases outside the gene matches. This CDR3 contains 16 residues. Germline V CDR1 and CDR2: SGHAT, FQNNGV. DNA of the CDR3: TGTGCCAGCAGCTTAGGGGCGGGACTAGGGTTAAACGAGCAGTACTTC. Protein product: CASSLGAGLGLNEQYF.

This chain links TRBV16 with TRBJ2-3; D is unclear. The CDR3 loop spans 14 amino acids. Trimming took 5 bases from V and 0 from J, leaving 9 bases between them. The germline V gene encodes CDR1 KGHSY and CDR2 FQNENV. The CDR3 spells CASSSLRSTDTQYF. The CDR3 region has the DNA TGTGCCAGCAGCTCACTCCGGAGCACAGATACGCAGTATTTT.

V and J are TRBV6-5 and TRBJ1-3; possible D gene TRBD1, 6 bases. CDR1 is MNHEY, CDR2 SVGAGI, per germline. The CDR3 sequence is 15 residues long. V dropped 4 bases and J dropped 2 bases, with 12 bases sitting between them. Here the CDR3 reads CASSSRNRAGNTIYF. The CDR3 nucleotides read TGTGCCAGCAGTTCAAGAAACAGGGCTGGAAACACCATATATTTT.

V gene TRBV28 combines with J gene TRBJ1-1, with 8 bases aligning to TRBD1. The ends lost 4 bases at V and 6 bases at J; junction bases unmatched: 10. The CDR3 is 15 residues long. Germline V gene lookup returns CDR1 MDHEN and CDR2 SYDVKM. CDR3: CASSYRLQGAAEAFF. CDR3 bases: TGTGCCAGCAGTTATCGCCTCCAGGGGGCCGCTGAAGCTTTCTTT.

The gene calls are TRBV7-2 and TRBJ2-1; 9 nucleotides match TRBD2. Per the germline V gene, CDR1 is SGHTA and CDR2 is FQGNSA. This CDR3 spans 15 amino acids. Trimming took 3 bases from V and 6 from J; bases not matched to a gene: 6. CDR3 sequence reads: CASSFNLAGPNEQFF. CDR3 nucleotide sequence: TGTGCCAGCAGCTTTAACCTAGCGGGACCCAATGAGCAGTTCTTC.

V gene TRBV19 combines with J gene TRBJ2-1; D is ambiguous. The CDR3 length is 12 residues. Germline CDR1 LNHDA, CDR2 SQIVND (reference sequence). Deletions cut 2 bases from V and 7 bases from J, with 6 bases between. CDR3 loop: CASSIPRNEQFF. CDR3 DNA sequence: TGTGCCAGTAGTATACCCCGGAATGAGCAGTTCTTC.

The CDR3 DNA reads as TGTGCCAGCAGTGATATCGTAGGGGGAAAACTGTTTTTT. Residues: CASSDIVGGKLFF. The chain uses TRBV25-1 and TRBJ1-4; possible D gene TRBD1, 6 bases. The V end lost 3 bases, the J end lost 10 bases, and 12 bases lay between the germline ends. From germline, CDR1 is MGHDK and CDR2 SYGVNS. This CDR3 is 13 amino acids long.

This rearrangement joins TRBV5-1 to TRBJ1-3, with TRBD1 matching 7 bases. This CDR3 is 17 amino acids long. With V trimmed by 4 bases and J by 0 bases, 10 bases remained unmatched. Germline lookup yields CDR1 SGHRS and CDR2 YFSETQ. This chain's CDR3 is CASSTGQLRPSGNTIYF. The CDR3, as DNA: TGCGCCAGCAGCACGGGACAGCTCAGACCCTCTGGAAACACCATATATTTT.